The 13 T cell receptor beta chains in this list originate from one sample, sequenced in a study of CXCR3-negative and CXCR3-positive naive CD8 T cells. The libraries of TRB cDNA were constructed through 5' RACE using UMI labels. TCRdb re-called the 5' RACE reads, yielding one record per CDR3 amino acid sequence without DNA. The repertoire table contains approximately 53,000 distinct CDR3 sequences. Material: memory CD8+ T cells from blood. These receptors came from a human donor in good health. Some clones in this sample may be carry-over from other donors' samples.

CDR3 region: CSVEAGSRFSEQYF. This chain uses TRBV29-1 with TRBJ2-7. The CDR3 runs to 14 residues. Germline CDR1 is SQVTM and CDR2 is ANQGSEA.

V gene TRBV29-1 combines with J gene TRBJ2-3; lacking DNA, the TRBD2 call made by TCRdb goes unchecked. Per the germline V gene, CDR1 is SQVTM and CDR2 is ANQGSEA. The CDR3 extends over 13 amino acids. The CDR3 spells CSVFAGGTDTQYF.

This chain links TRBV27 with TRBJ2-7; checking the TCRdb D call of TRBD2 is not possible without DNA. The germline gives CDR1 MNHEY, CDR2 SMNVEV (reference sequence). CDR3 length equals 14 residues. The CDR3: CASSFWGLVGEQYF.

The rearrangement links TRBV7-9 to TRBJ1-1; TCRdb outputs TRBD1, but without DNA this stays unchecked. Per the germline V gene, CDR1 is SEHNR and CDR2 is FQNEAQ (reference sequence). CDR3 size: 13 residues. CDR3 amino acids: CASSPRDLTEAFF.

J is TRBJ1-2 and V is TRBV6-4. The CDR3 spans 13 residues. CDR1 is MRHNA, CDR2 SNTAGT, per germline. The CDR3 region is CASRPDQNYGYTF.

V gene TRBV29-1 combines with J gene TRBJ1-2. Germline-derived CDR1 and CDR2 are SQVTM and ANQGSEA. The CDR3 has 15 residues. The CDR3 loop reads CSVGSAASLSYGYTF.

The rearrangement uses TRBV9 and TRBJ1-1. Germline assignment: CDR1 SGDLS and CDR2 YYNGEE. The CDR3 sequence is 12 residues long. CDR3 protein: CASSTYGGEAFF.

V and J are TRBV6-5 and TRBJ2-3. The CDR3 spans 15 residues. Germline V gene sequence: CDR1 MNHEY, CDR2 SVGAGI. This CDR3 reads CASMVTPWVTDTQYF.

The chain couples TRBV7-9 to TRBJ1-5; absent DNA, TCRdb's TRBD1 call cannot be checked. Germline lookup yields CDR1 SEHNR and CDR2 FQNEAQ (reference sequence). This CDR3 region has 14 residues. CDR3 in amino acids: CASSPSTGFQPQHF. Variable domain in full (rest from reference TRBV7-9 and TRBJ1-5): DTGVSQNPRHKITKRGQNVTFRCDPISEHNRLYWYRQTLGQGPEFLTYFQNEAQLEKSRLLSDRFSAERPKGSFSTLEIQRTEQGDSAMYLCASSPSTGFQPQHFGDGTRLSIL.

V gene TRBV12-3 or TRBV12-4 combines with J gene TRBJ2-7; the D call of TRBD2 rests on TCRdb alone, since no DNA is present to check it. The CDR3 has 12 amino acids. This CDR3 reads CASRSGGNEQYF.

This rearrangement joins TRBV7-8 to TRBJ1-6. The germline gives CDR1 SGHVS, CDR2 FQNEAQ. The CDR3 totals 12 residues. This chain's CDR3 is CASSLVDSPLHF.

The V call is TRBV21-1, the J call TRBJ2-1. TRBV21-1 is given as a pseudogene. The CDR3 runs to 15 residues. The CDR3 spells CASSKDGSTYNEQFF.

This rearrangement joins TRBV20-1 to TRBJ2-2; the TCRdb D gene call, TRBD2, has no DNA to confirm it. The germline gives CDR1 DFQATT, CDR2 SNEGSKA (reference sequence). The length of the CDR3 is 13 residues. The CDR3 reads CSTSGSGTGELFF.